Listed here are 14 T cell receptor beta chains from one sample, sequenced in a study of cytomegalovirus exposure and HLA in healthy donors. Clones were sequenced by immunoSEQ multiplex PCR, and TCRdb holds only the in-frame ones, with some missing. The top ten clones hold around 1.8% of a sample with fewer than 120,000 clones, about nine tenths of them seen once. Sequencing was carried out using PBMCs. The receptor source for this set is a woman under 30 in good health and CMV-seronegative.

The chain carries TRBV5-6 and TRBJ2-1; perhaps TRBD2 as D (6 bases). Germline CDR1 and CDR2: SGHDT and YYEEEE. V was trimmed by 4 bases and J by 6 bases, leaving 11 bases between them. CDR3 length: 13 residues. The CDR3 reads CASSLRLGNEQFF. Written as DNA, the CDR3 is TGTGCCAGCAGCCTCAGACTAGGCAATGAGCAGTTCTTC.

The chain combines TRBV4-2 with TRBJ2-6; D might be TRBD1 (6 bases). CDR1 LGHNA and CDR2 YNFKEQ come from the germline V gene. The CDR3 has 17 residues. V lost 1 base and J 2 bases, leaving 12 bases between the germline ends. The CDR3 DNA is TGTGCCAGCAGCCAAGCGAGACAGGCTGCTGGGGCCAACGTCCTGACTTTC. Its protein product is CASSQARQAAGANVLTF.

The rearrangement joins TRBV6-5 to TRBJ1-2; weak D call: TRBD1 (5 bases). CDR1 MNHEY and CDR2 SVGAGI come from the germline V gene. Between the trimmed V and J ends, which lost 4 bases and 4 bases, there was a span of 10 bases. CDR3 length equals 13 residues. The CDR3 region is CASSLGEIYGYTF. In DNA, the CDR3 is TGTGCCAGCAGTTTAGGGGAAATCTATGGCTACACCTTC.

This chain uses TRBV30 with TRBJ1-3; D gene unclear. Trimming pared 2 bases from V and 3 bases from J, leaving 11 bases between. The CDR3 has 14 residues. Looked up from germline, CDR1 is GTSNPN and CDR2 is SVGIG (reference sequence). The CDR3 sequence is CAWSTANHGNTIYF. The CDR3 DNA is TGTGCCTGGAGTACAGCTAACCATGGAAACACCATATATTTT. The variable domain in full, with the rest retrieved from reference TRBV30 and TRBJ1-3, is SQTIHQWPATLVQPVGSPLSLECTVEGTSNPNLYWYRQAAGRGLQLLFYSVGIGQISSEVPQNLSASRPQDRQFILSSKKLLLSDSGFYLCAWSTANHGNTIYFGEGSWLTVV.

The CDR3 spells CASSVEGGEQYF. CDR3 bases: TGTGCCAGCAGCGTAGAAGGGGGCGAGCAGTACTTC. This sequence joins TRBV9 and TRBJ2-7, with D possibly matching TRBD1 (6 bases). Trimming shortened V by 0 bases and J by 6 bases, and 7 bases separated the two germline ends. Germline V CDR1 and CDR2: SGDLS, YYNGEE. This CDR3 has 12 residues. Complete variable domain (other parts from reference TRBV9 and TRBJ2-7): DSGVTQTPKHLITATGQRVTLRCSPRSGDLSVYWYQQSLDQGLQFLIQYYNGEERAKGNILERFSAQQFPDLHSELNLSSLELGDSALYFCASSVEGGEQYFGPGTRLTVT.

The chain uses TRBV7-2 and TRBJ1-1; TRBD1 is a possible D gene (5 bases). V lost 5 bases, J lost 3 bases, and 19 bases lay in between. Germline V gene data show CDR1 as SGHTA and CDR2 as FQGNSA. The CDR3 totals 16 residues. CDR3 DNA sequence: TGTGCCAGCAGCCCGCCAGGGCGCATTTTGGACACTGAAGCTTTCTTT. This codes for CASSPPGRILDTEAFF.

J is TRBJ1-1 and V is TRBV5-1; D gene uncertain. V lost 0 bases and J 3 bases, leaving 6 bases between the germline ends. The CDR3 is made up of 13 amino acids. Germline V CDR1 and CDR2: SGHRS, YFSETQ. The CDR3 reads CASSLAGDTEAFF. The CDR3 coding sequence is TGCGCCAGCAGCTTGGCGGGAGACACTGAAGCTTTCTTT.

The chain employs TRBV28 and TRBJ1-5; 9 bases match TRBD1. CDR1 and CDR2 (germline): MDHEN, SYDVKM. V lost 5 bases to trimming and J lost 4 bases; unmatched junction nucleotides: 15. This CDR3 is built from 18 residues. The CDR3 reads CASSGISDRGIGNQPQHF. CDR3 DNA sequence: TGTGCCAGCAGTGGGATTTCGGACAGGGGCATAGGTAATCAGCCCCAGCATTTT.

This chain joins TRBV4-3 and TRBJ2-3, with TRBD2 matching 9 bases. Germline V CDR1 and CDR2: LGHNA, YSLEER. With 2 bases clipped from V and 4 bases from J, the junction kept 7 bases outside the gene matches. There are 16 residues in the CDR3. The CDR3 loop reads CASSQRASGVADTQYF. DNA for the CDR3: TGCGCCAGCAGCCAACGGGCTAGCGGGGTCGCAGATACGCAGTATTTT.

The rearrangement uses TRBV7-9 and TRBJ1-1; D possibly corresponds to TRBD1 (6 bases). The germline V gene encodes CDR1 SEHNR and CDR2 FQNEAQ (reference sequence). V was cut by 6 bases and J by 4 bases, with 18 bases left in between. The CDR3 consists of 15 residues. The CDR3 DNA follows: TGTGCCAGCAGGGAGATACAGGGTCTGACCACTGAAGCTTTCTTT. It yields the protein CASREIQGLTTEAFF.

The V call is TRBV15, the J call TRBJ1-1; D unresolved. Germline assignment: CDR1 LNHNV and CDR2 YYDKDF (reference sequence). The CDR3 runs to 14 residues. Trimming took 3 bases from V and 5 from J, leaving 13 bases between them. CDR3 DNA sequence: TGTGCCACCAGCAGCCCCCACCACGGGACTGAAGCTTTCTTT. It translates to CATSSPHHGTEAFF.

This chain connects TRBV2 to TRBJ1-5; D perhaps matches TRBD1 (6 bases). The V gene's germline CDR1 is SNHLY and CDR2 FYNNEI. CDR3 size: 13 residues. V was trimmed by 8 bases and J by 3 bases, leaving 11 bases between them. The CDR3 nucleotides read TGTGCCAGCGCCGGACAGCCCAATCAGCCCCAGCATTTT. This translates into CASAGQPNQPQHF. Combining the CDR3 with reference TRBV2 and TRBJ1-5 gives the whole variable domain EPEVTQTPSHQVTQMGQEVILRCVPISNHLYFYWYRQILGQKVEFLVSFYNNEISEKSEIFDDQFSVERPDGSNFTLKIRSTKLEDSAMYFCASAGQPNQPQHFGDGTRLSIL.

The chain employs TRBV28 and TRBJ2-7, with D maybe TRBD1 (8 bases). CDR1 MDHEN and CDR2 SYDVKM come from the germline V gene. The CDR3 totals 18 residues. The ends were cut back, 5 bases at V and 7 bases at J, with 30 bases in the middle. The CDR3 protein is CASSSGVSPDRAWREQYF. In DNA, the CDR3 is TGTGCCAGCAGTAGCGGGGTGTCTCCGGACAGGGCTTGGAGGGAGCAGTACTTC.

The chain is built from TRBV5-4 and TRBJ1-2; 7 nucleotides match TRBD1. The V gene's germline CDR1 is SGHNT and CDR2 YYREEE (reference sequence). The trim removed 4 bases at V and 7 bases at J, leaving 10 bases unmatched. The CDR3 sequence is 14 residues long. The CDR3 region is CASSRGGQSFGYTF. For the CDR3, the DNA is TGTGCCAGCAGCCGGGGGGGACAGTCCTTTGGCTACACCTTC.